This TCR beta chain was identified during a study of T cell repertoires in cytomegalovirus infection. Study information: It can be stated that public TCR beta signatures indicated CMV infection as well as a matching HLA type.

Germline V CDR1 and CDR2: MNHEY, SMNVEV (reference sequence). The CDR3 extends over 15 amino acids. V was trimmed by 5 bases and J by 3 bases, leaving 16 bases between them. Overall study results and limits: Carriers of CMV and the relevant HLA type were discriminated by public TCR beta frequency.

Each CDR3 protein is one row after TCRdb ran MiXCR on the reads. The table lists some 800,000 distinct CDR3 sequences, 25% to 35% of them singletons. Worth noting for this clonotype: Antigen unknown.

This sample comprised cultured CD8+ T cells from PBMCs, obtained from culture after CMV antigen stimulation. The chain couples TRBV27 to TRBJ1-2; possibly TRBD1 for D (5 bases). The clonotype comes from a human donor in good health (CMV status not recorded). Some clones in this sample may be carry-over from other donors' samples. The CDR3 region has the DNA TGTGCCAGCAGTGCTTCAGGGCGAACCCACTATGGCTACACCTTC. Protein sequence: CASSASGRTHYGYTF.